One sample yielded the 10 T cell receptor beta chains listed below, sequenced in a study of cytotoxic CD8 clonotypes in ibrutinib-treated CLL. Assay: immunoSEQ multiplex PCR; the TCRdb copy retains only in-frame clones and omits some. The sample shows approximately 84,000 clones, around 79% of them seen only once. This material consisted of PBMCs, taken after 12 months of ibrutinib treatment. These receptor sequences come from a human donor with chronic lymphocytic leukemia.

The table lists this clone with a few counts. The chain has TRBV18 and TRBJ2-5, with a weak D call TRBD2 (6 bases). V was trimmed by 6 bases and J by 5 bases, leaving 13 bases between them. CDR1 KGHSH and CDR2 LQKENI come from the germline V gene. There are 13 residues in the CDR3. CDR3 coding DNA: TGTGCCAGCTCGTTGGCCCGGGGGGAGACCCAGTACTTC. Translation gives CASSLARGETQYF.

The V and J genes are TRBV7-9 and TRBJ2-7; TRBD1 might be the D (6 bases). This CDR3 has 14 amino acids. Germline loops: CDR1 SEHNR, CDR2 FQNEAQ (reference sequence). Trimming took 5 bases from V and 3 from J, leaving 14 bases between them. CDR3 loop: CASSPEGDLYEQYF. The DNA for the CDR3 is TGTGCCAGCAGCCCCGAGGGGGATCTCTACGAGCAGTACTTC.

This rearrangement joins TRBV9 to TRBJ2-3; 9 positions agree with TRBD2. V lost 5 bases and J lost 0; bases outside the gene matches: 4. Germline V lookup: CDR1 SGDLS, CDR2 YYNGEE. This CDR3 contains 15 residues. CDR3 region: CASRAGGTSTDTQYF. The CDR3 bases are TGTGCCAGCAGAGCGGGGGGCACTAGCACAGATACGCAGTATTTT.

The chain employs TRBV29-1 and TRBJ2-7, with a possible D match to TRBD1 (7 bases). This CDR3 is built from 12 residues. In germline, CDR1 is SQVTM, CDR2 ANQGSEA. Trimming took off 4 bases at V and 4 bases at J, with 11 bases between the two ends. The CDR3 spells CSVGQGGYEQYF. DNA for the CDR3: TGCAGCGTTGGCCAGGGGGGATACGAGCAGTACTTC.

V and J are TRBV5-1 and TRBJ1-6; TRBD1 might be the D (6 bases). From germline, CDR1 is SGHRS and CDR2 YFSETQ. Trimming shortened V by 6 bases and J by 6 bases, and 19 bases separated the two germline ends. The CDR3 runs to 16 residues. CDR3 in DNA: TGCGCCAGCACCCCCGGGGGGGCGGCTAGTAATTCACCCCTCCACTTT. It specifies CASTPGGAASNSPLHF.

The chain carries TRBV18 and TRBJ1-1, with D possibly matching TRBD1 (5 bases). The CDR3 runs to 14 residues. The germline gives CDR1 KGHSH, CDR2 LQKENI. Between the trimmed V and J ends, which lost 5 bases and 3 bases, there was a span of 13 bases. CDR3 in amino acids: CASSERGEYTEAFF. For the CDR3, the DNA is TGTGCCAGCTCAGAACGGGGGGAATACACTGAAGCTTTCTTT.

The chain is built from TRBV7-2 and TRBJ2-7; 7 bases align to TRBD1. This CDR3 has 17 amino acids. V shed 5 bases and J 6 bases; nucleotides not matched to a gene: 19. The germline V gene has CDR1 SGHTA and CDR2 FQGNSA. This CDR3 is CASSPTGPGQRGAEQYF. CDR3 bases: TGTGCCAGCAGCCCCACGGGGCCGGGACAGCGAGGGGCCGAGCAGTACTTC.

The chain combines TRBV4-3 with TRBJ2-1; D is uncertain. There are 16 residues in the CDR3. V was cut by 0 bases and J by 4 bases, with 13 bases left in between. Germline lookup yields CDR1 LGHNA and CDR2 YSLEER. As DNA, the CDR3 is TGCGCCAGCAGCCAAGATGACCAGAGGCGGTACAATGAGCAGTTCTTC. It is translated as CASSQDDQRRYNEQFF.

The chain has TRBV6-5 and TRBJ1-4; no clear D. CDR1 and CDR2 from the germline V gene are MNHEY and SVGAGI. Trimming stripped 6 bases from V and 5 bases from J, with 13 bases between. The CDR3 consists of 14 residues. The CDR3 coding sequence is TGTGCCAGCAGGCAGGACGGGAGGAATGAAAAACTGTTTTTT. Its protein product is CASRQDGRNEKLFF.

The chain is built from TRBV11-2 and TRBJ1-6; 8 bases fit TRBD1. The CDR3 totals 16 residues. Losses at the gene ends were 5 bases for V and 3 bases for J; bases not matched to a gene: 6. Germline-derived CDR1 and CDR2 are SGHAT and FQNNGV. CDR3 coding DNA: TGTGCCAGCAGCCAACCCGACAGGGGCTATAATTCACCCCTCCACTTT. Translated: CASSQPDRGYNSPLHF.